Listed here are 16 T cell receptor beta chains from one sample, sequenced in a study of blood T cells in healthy people across ages. Alongside a J-beta primer mix, a sample-barcoded 5' primer served in a second PCR lasting about 6 to 11 cycles. TCRdb independently ran MiXCR on the 5' RACE reads; one entry per CDR3 protein. The sample lists 1.8 million or so distinct CDR3 sequences; 39% were seen once. The sequenced material came from blood. Receptor source: a human donor in good health.

V is TRBV6-1 and J is TRBJ1-4; D gene uncertain. Trimming removed 7 bases at V and 0 bases at J, with 6 bases between. The length of the CDR3 is 13 residues. The germline CDR1 and CDR2 sequences are MNHNS and SASEGT. The CDR3: CASKHTTNEKLFF. CDR3 coding DNA: TGTGCCAGCAAGCACACAACTAATGAAAAACTGTTTTTT.

This clonotype occurred many times. The V gene is TRBV29-1, the J gene TRBJ2-4; 10 bases are shared with TRBD2. The V gene end was trimmed by 4 bases and the J gene end by 6 bases; junction bases not matched to a gene: 6. The CDR3 loop spans 14 amino acids. Germline CDR1 and CDR2: SQVTM and ANQGSEA. DNA for the CDR3: TGCAGCGTTGTATATCCTAGCGGGGGAAACATTCAGTACTTC. It yields the protein CSVVYPSGGNIQYF.

The chain combines TRBV29-1 with TRBJ1-4; 10 nucleotides line up with TRBD1. The V segment lost 4 bases and the J segment 8 bases; nucleotides outside the gene matches: 7. The CDR3 runs to 14 residues. The germline V gene has CDR1 SQVTM and CDR2 ANQGSEA. CDR3 region: CSVAKTGGDEKLFF. DNA of the CDR3: TGCAGCGTTGCTAAGACAGGGGGCGACGAAAAACTGTTTTTT. Using reference TRBV29-1 and TRBJ1-4 for the parts outside the CDR3, the full variable domain is SAVISQKPSRDICQRGTSLTIQCQVDSQVTMMFWYRQQPGQSLTLIATANQGSEATYESGFVIDKFPISRPNLTFSTLTVSNMSPEDSSIYLCSVAKTGGDEKLFFGSGTQLSVL.

As to this clonotype: The junction differs from germline at one of its ends, possibly a read error. The gene calls are TRBV20-1 and TRBJ1-2; D is ambiguous. Germline CDR1 and CDR2: DFQATT and SNEGSKA (reference sequence). CDR3 size: 11 residues. CDR3 coding DNA: TGCAGGGCTATTAAGACGCGTGGCTACACCTTC. Its translation is CRAIKTRGYTF.

This chain uses TRBV5-5 with TRBJ2-3; no clear D gene. Trimming stripped 6 bases from V and 2 bases from J, with 19 bases between. CDR1 and CDR2 (germline): SGHKS, YYEKEE (reference sequence). The CDR3 sequence is 16 residues long. The CDR3 loop is CASTPGLRLTTDTQYF. CDR3 DNA: TGTGCCAGCACCCCCGGTCTACGGCTAACCACAGATACGCAGTATTTT.

This chain links TRBV12-3 or TRBV12-4 with TRBJ1-2; D remains ambiguous. Deletions cut 8 bases from V and 4 bases from J, with 14 bases between. The CDR3 is 13 amino acids. CDR3 region: CASALKSSYGYTF. Here the CDR3 DNA reads TGTGCCAGCGCCTTAAAGAGTTCCTATGGCTACACCTTC.

Only a few counts were recorded for this clonotype. The chain joins TRBV12-3 or TRBV12-4 to TRBJ2-3; TRBD1 matches at 12 bases. Trimming at V came to 5 bases and at J to 5 bases, leaving 5 bases not matched to a gene. The length of the CDR3 is 15 residues. CDR3 coding DNA: TGTGCCAGCAGTCCCGGGACAGGGGGCTTAGATACGCAGTATTTT. Translation: CASSPGTGGLDTQYF.

J is TRBJ2-1 and V is TRBV29-1; unclear D gene. The germline V gene encodes CDR1 SQVTM and CDR2 ANQGSEA. V gave up 6 bases and J gave up 6 bases, with 12 bases separating them. The CDR3 has 12 amino acids. DNA of the CDR3: TGCAGCGTCGACCCCTACCTCAATGAGCAGTTCTTC. Amino acids: CSVDPYLNEQFF.

This rearrangement joins TRBV9 to TRBJ1-1, with a possible D match to TRBD1 (5 bases). CDR3 size: 15 residues. The germline V gene encodes CDR1 SGDLS and CDR2 YYNGEE. V lost 3 bases to trimming and J lost 0 bases, with 12 bases between them. CDR3 residues: CASSAGEQVNTEAFF. CDR3 bases: TGTGCCAGCAGCGCTGGTGAACAGGTGAACACTGAAGCTTTCTTT.

As to this clonotype: A single base separates this from a much larger clone, so it may be a read error. The chain combines TRBV7-9 with TRBJ2-1; unclear D gene. The J call may not be correct, given that the DNA end is closer to TRBJ2-7. Per germline, CDR1 SEHNR and CDR2 FQNEAQ (reference sequence). This CDR3 spans 12 amino acids. The CDR3, as DNA: TGTGCCAGCAGCTTAGTTTTCCGCGGGCAGTACTTC. It encodes CASSLVFRGQYF.

This chain links TRBV20-1 with TRBJ2-7, with D possibly TRBD1 on 6 matching bases. V lost 5 bases, J lost 0 bases, and 23 bases lay in between. The CDR3 spans 17 residues. CDR1 is DFQATT, CDR2 SNEGSKA, per germline (reference sequence). DNA for the CDR3: TGCAGTGCTCTCCAGACCCGGGACATTTGGAGCTCCTACGAGCAGTACTTC. It codes for CSALQTRDIWSSYEQYF.

A few counts support this clonotype. The chain couples TRBV7-6 to TRBJ2-6; no definite D call. The CDR3 has 17 residues. Trimming shortened V by 5 bases and J by 0 bases, and 14 bases separated the two germline ends. The germline gives CDR1 SGHVS, CDR2 FNYEAQ. Here the CDR3 DNA reads TGTGCCAGCAGCGCCGAACCCGATACCTCTGGGGCCAACGTCCTGACTTTC. As protein: CASSAEPDTSGANVLTF.

The chain uses TRBV6-6 and TRBJ2-1, with D unresolved. V was shortened by 7 bases and J by 4 bases, with 11 bases between the two germline ends. The CDR3 consists of 13 residues. Looked up from germline, CDR1 is MNHNY and CDR2 is SVGAGI (reference sequence). CDR3 bases: TGTGCCAGCAAGCTGAGCAGATACAATGAGCAGTTCTTC. This translates into CASKLSRYNEQFF.

J is TRBJ2-1 and V is TRBV12-3 or TRBV12-4; D might be TRBD1 or TRBD2, each matching 5 bases. Trimming removed 6 bases at V and 10 bases at J, with 13 bases between. The CDR3 is 12 amino acids. The CDR3 region is CASSLTGQEQFF. The CDR3 DNA reads TGTGCCAGCAGCCTAACGGGGCAGGAGCAGTTCTTC.

The V and J genes are TRBV7-2 and TRBJ1-2; D might be TRBD1 (6 bases). Per germline, CDR1 SGHTA and CDR2 FQGNSA. The V gene lost 4 bases and the J gene lost 3 bases, with 15 bases spanning the gap. The CDR3 loop spans 15 amino acids. CDR3 coding DNA: TGTGCCAGCAGCTCACAGGGCCTTGGGGACTATGGCTACACCTTC. Protein product: CASSSQGLGDYGYTF.

J is TRBJ1-1 and V is TRBV7-9; maybe TRBD1 (5 bases). This CDR3 contains 18 residues. Per the germline V gene, CDR1 is SEHNR and CDR2 is FQNEAQ (reference sequence). Trimming left V 0 bases short and J 1 base short, with 18 bases between. Here the CDR3 reads CASSLAQGIYLGNTEAFF. In DNA form, the CDR3 reads TGTGCCAGCAGCTTAGCGCAGGGCATTTATCTGGGGAACACTGAAGCTTTCTTT.